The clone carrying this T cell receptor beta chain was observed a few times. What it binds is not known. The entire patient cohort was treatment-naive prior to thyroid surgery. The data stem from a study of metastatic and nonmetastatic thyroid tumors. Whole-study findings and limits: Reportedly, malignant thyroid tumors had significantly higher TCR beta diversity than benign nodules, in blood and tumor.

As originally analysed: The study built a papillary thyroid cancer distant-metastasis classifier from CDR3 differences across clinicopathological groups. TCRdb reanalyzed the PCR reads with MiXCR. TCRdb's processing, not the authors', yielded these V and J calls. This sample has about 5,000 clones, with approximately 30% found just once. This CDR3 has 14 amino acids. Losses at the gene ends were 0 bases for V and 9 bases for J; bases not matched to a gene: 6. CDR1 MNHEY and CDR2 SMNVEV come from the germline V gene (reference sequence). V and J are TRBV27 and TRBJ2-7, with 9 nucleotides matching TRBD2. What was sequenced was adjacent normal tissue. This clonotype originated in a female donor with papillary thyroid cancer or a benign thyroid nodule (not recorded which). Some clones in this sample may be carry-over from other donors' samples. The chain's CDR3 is CASSLSGREGWQYF. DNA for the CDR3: TGTGCCAGCAGTTTATCGGGGCGGGAGGGTTGGCAGTACTTC.